This T cell receptor beta chain was sequenced in a study of T cells in Graves' hyperthyroidism and ophthalmopathy. Diagnosis relied on clinical symptoms, serum thyroxine and TRAb, thyroid ultrasound and orbital computed tomography. From 8.5 to 10 ml of fresh peripheral blood, PBMCs were isolated. From RNA transcripts, TCR beta CDR3 regions were amplified. HTBI primers were employed in a first-round RT-PCR of the TCR CDR3. Via MiXCR, TCRdb re-called the multiplex PCR reads, giving one row per CDR3 protein. Of approximately 620,000 distinct CDR3 sequences in the sample, approximately 16% were seen once. Germline lookup yields CDR1 ENHRY and CDR2 SYGVKD. This CDR3 has 16 residues. J gave up 2 bases and V 4 bases, and 5 bases lay outside the gene matches.

The sequence was obtained from a woman aged 40 to 49 with Graves' ophthalmopathy. The V call is TRBV10-3, the J call TRBJ2-7, with 13 bases aligning to TRBD2. The material sequenced was blood. The CDR3 spells CAISGGLAGMTYEQYF. Written as DNA, the CDR3 is TGTGCCATCAGTGGGGGACTAGCGGGAATGACCTACGAGCAGTACTTC.